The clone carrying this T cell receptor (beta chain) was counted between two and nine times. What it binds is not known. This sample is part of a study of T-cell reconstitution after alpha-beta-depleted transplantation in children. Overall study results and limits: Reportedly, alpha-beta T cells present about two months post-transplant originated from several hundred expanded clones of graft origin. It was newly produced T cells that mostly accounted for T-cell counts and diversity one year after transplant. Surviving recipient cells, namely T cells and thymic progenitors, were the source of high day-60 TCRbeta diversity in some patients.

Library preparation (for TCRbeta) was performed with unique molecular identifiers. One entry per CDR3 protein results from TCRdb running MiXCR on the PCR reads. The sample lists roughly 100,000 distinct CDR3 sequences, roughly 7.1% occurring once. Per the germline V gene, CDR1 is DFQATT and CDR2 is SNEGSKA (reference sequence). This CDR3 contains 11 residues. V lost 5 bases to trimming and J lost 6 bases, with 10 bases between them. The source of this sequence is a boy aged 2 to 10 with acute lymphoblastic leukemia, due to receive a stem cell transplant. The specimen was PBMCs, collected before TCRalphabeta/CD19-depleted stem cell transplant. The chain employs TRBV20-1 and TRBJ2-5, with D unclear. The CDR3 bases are TGCAGTGCTTCCCGTAAACAGACCCAGTACTTC. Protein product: CSASRKQTQYF.